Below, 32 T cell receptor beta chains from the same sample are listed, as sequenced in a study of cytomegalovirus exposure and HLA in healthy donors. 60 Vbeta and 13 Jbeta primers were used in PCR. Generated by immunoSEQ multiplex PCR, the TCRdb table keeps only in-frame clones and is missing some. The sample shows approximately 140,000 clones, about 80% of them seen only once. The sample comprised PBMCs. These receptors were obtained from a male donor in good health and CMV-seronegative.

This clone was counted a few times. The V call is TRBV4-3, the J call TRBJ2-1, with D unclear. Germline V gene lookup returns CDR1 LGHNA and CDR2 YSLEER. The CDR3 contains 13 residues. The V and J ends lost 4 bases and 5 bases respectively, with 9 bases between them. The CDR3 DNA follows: TGCGCCAGCAGCCTCCGGTCCGACAATGAGCAGTTCTTC. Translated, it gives CASSLRSDNEQFF.

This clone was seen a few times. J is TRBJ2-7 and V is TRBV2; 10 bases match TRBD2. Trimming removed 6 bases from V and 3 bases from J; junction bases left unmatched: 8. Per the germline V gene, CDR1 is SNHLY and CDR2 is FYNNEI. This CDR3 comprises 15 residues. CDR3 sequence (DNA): TGTGCCAGCAGGGGGGGACTAGCGATGAACTACGAGCAGTACTTC. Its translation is CASRGGLAMNYEQYF.

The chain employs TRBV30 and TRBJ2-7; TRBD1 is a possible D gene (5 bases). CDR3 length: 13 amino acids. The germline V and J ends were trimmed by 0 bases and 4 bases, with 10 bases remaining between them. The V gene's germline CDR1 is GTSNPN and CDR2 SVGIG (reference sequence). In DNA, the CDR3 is TGTGCCTGGAGTGTAGGTTCAGGGTACGAGCAGTACTTC. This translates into CAWSVGSGYEQYF.

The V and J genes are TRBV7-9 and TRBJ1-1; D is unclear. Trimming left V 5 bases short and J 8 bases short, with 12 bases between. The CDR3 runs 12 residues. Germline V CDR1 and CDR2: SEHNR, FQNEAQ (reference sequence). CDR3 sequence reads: CASSPPFVEAFF. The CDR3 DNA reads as TGTGCCAGCAGCCCTCCTTTTGTGGAAGCTTTCTTT.

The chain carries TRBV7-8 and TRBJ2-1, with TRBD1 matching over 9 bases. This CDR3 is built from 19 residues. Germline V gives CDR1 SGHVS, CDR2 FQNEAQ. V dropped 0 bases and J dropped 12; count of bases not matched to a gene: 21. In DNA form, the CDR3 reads TGTGCCAGCAGCTTAGCGCGGGTCGCAGGACAGGGGATTAAATTCGGGCAGTTCTTC. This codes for CASSLARVAGQGIKFGQFF.

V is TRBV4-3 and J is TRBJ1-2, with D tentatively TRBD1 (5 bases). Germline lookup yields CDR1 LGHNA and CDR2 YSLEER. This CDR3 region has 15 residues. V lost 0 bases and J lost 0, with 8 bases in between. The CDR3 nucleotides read TGCGCCAGCAGCCAAGAGACAGACCCTAACTATGGCTACACCTTC. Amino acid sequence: CASSQETDPNYGYTF.

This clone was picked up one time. The CDR3 spells CASSLAGRGWYNEQFF. CDR3 DNA sequence: TGTGCCAGCAGCTTAGCGGGGCGGGGGTGGTACAATGAGCAGTTCTTC. This chain links TRBV7-9 with TRBJ2-1, with 7 bases aligning to TRBD2. CDR1 is SEHNR, CDR2 FQNEAQ, per germline (reference sequence). J lost 4 bases, V lost 0 bases, and 6 bases had no gene match. This CDR3 has 16 residues.

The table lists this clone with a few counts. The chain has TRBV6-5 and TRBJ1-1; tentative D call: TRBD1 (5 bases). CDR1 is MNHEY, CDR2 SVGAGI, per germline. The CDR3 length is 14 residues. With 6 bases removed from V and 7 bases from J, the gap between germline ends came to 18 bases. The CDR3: CASRILTDRVEAFF. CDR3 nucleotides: TGTGCCAGCAGAATCTTGACAGATCGAGTTGAAGCTTTCTTT.

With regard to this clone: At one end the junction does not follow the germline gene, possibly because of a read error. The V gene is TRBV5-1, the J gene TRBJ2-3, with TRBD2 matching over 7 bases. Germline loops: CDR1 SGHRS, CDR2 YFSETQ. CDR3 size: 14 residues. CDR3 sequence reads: CASSVNSLGLGRGF. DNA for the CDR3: TGCGCCAGCAGCGTCAATTCATTGGGCCTGGGGAGGGGTTTT.

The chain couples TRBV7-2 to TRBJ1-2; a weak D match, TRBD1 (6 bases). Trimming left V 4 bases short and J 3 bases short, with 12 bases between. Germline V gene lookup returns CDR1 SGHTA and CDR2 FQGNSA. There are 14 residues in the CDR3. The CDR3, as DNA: TGTGCCAGCAGCTCCTTCGCAGGGGACTATGGCTACACCTTC. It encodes CASSSFAGDYGYTF.

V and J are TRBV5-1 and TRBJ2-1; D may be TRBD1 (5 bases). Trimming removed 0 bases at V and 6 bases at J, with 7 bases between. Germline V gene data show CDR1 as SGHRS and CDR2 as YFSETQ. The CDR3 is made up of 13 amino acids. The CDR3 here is CASSLGGSNEQFF. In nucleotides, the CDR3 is TGCGCCAGCAGCTTGGGGGGCTCCAATGAGCAGTTCTTC.

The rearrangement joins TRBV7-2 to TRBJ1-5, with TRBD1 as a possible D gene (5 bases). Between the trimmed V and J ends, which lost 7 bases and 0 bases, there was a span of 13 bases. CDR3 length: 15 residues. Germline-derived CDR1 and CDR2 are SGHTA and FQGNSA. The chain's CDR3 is CASTLQGNSNQPQHF. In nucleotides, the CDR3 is TGTGCCAGCACCCTTCAGGGAAATAGCAATCAGCCCCAGCATTTT.

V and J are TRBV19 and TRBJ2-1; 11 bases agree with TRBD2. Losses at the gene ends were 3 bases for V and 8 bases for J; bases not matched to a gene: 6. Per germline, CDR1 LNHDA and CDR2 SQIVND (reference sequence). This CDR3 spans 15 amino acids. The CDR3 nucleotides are TGTGCCAGTAGTATTTACCTAGCGGGGGGCTATGAGCAGTTCTTC. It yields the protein CASSIYLAGGYEQFF.

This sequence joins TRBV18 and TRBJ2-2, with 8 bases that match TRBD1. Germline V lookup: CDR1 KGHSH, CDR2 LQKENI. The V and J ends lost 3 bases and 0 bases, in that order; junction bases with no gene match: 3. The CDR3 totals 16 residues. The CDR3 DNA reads TGTGCCAGCTCACCTGGACAGGGCGCGAACACCGGGGAGCTGTTTTTT. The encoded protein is CASSPGQGANTGELFF. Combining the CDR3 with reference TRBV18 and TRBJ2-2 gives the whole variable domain NAGVMQNPRHLVRRRGQEARLRCSPMKGHSHVYWYRQLPEEGLKFMVYLQKENIIDESGMPKERFSAEFPKEGPSILRIQQVVRGDSAAYFCASSPGQGANTGELFFGEGSRLTVL.

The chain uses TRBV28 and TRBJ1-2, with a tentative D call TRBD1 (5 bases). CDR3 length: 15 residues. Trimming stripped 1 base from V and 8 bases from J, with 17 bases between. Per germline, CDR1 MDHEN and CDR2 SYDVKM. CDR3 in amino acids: CASSLLGDWAYGYTF. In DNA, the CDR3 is TGTGCCAGCAGTTTATTGGGGGACTGGGCCTACGGCTACACCTTC.

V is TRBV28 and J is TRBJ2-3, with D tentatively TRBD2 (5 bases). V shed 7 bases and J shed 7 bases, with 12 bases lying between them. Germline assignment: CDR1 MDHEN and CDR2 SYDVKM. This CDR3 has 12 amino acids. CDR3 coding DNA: TGTGCCAGCACCCTTCGGGGAAATACGCAGTATTTT. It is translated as CASTLRGNTQYF.

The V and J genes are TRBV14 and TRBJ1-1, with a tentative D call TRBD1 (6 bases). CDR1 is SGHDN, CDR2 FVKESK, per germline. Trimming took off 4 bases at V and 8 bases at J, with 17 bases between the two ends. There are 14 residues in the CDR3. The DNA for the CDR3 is TGTGCCAGCAGCCCCCTGGGAGTGGGGACAGAAGCTTTCTTT. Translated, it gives CASSPLGVGTEAFF.

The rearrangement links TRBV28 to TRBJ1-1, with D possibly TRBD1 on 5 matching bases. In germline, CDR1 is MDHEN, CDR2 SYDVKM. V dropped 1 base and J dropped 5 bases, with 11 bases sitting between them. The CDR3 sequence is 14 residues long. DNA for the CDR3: TGTGCCAGCAGTTTATCGGGGGTGAGGACTGAAGCTTTCTTT. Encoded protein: CASSLSGVRTEAFF. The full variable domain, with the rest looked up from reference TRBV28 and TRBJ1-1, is DVKVTQSSRYLVKRTGEKVFLECVQDMDHENMFWYRQDPGLGLRLIYFSYDVKMKEKGDIPEGYSVSREKKERFSLILESASTNQTSMYLCASSLSGVRTEAFFGQGTRLTVV.

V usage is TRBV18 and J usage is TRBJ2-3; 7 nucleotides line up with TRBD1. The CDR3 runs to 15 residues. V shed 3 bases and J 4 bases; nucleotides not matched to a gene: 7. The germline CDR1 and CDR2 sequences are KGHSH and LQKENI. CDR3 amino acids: CASSPSGTESDTQYF. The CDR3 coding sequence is TGTGCCAGCTCACCCTCCGGGACAGAGTCAGATACGCAGTATTTT.

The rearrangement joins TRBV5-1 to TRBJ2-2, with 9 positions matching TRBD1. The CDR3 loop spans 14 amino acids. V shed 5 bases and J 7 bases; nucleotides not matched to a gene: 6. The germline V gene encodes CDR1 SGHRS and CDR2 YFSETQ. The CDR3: CASREQGANGELFF. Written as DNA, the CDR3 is TGCGCCAGCAGGGAACAGGGGGCCAACGGGGAGCTGTTTTTT.

The CDR3 region has the DNA TGTGCCAGCAGCTTAGTTATGACACCAAACACTGAAGCTTTCTTT. It specifies CASSLVMTPNTEAFF. The chain couples TRBV7-2 to TRBJ1-1; D gene ambiguous. CDR1 and CDR2 from the germline V gene are SGHTA and FQGNSA. The CDR3 is made up of 15 amino acids. The V end was cut by 1 base, the J end by 2 bases, with 11 bases between. The full variable domain, its missing parts supplied by reference TRBV7-2 and TRBJ1-1, is GAGVSQSPSNKVTEKGKDVELRCDPISGHTALYWYRQSLGQGLEFLIYFQGNSAPDKSGLPSDRFSAERTGGSVSTLTIQRTQQEDSAVYLCASSLVMTPNTEAFFGQGTRLTVV.

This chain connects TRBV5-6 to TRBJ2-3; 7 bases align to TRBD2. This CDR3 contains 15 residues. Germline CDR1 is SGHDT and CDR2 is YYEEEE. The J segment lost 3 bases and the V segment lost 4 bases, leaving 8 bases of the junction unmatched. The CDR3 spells CASSPTAGLTDTQYF. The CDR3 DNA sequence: TGTGCCAGCAGCCCCACAGCGGGGTTGACAGATACGCAGTATTTT.

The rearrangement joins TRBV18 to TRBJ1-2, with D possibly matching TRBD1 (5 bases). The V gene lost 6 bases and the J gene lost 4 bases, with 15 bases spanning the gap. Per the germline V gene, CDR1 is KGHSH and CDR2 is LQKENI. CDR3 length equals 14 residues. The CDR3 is CASSPGFEGYGYTF. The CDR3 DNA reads TGTGCCAGCTCGCCAGGGTTTGAGGGCTATGGCTACACCTTC.

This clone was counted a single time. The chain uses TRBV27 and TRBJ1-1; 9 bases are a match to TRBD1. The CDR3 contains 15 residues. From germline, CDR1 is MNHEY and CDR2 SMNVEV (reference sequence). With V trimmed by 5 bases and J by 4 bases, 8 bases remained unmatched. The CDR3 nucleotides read TGTGCCAGCAGTCCGGGACAGGGTAGTAGCACTGAAGCTTTCTTT. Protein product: CASSPGQGSSTEAFF.

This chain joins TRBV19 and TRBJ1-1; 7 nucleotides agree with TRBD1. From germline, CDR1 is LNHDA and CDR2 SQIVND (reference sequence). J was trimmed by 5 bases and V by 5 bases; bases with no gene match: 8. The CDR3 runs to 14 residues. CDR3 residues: CASSERGPVTEAFF. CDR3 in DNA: TGTGCCAGTAGTGAAAGGGGGCCGGTTACTGAAGCTTTCTTT.

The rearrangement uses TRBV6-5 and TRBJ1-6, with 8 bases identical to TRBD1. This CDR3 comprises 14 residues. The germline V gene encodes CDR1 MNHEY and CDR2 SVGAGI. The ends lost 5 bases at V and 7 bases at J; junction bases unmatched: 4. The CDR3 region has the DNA TGTGCCAGCAGTCAGGACAGGGCGAATTCACCCCTCCACTTT. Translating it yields CASSQDRANSPLHF.

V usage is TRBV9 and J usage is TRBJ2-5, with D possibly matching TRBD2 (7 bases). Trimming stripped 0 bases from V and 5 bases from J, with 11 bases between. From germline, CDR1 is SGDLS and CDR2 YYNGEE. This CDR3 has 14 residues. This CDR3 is CASSVGGRGETQYF. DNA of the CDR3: TGTGCCAGCAGCGTAGGGGGGCGGGGGGAGACCCAGTACTTC.

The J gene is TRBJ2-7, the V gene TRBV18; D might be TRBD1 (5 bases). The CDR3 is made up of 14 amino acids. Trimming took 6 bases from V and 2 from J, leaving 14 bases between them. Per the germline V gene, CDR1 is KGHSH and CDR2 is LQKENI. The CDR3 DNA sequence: TGTGCCAGCTCTCCCAGGGAAGGGGCCTACGAGCAGTACTTC. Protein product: CASSPREGAYEQYF.

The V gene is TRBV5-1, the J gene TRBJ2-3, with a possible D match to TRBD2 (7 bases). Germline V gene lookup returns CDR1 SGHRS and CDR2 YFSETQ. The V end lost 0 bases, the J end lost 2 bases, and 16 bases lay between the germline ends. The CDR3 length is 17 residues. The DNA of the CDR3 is TGCGCCAGCAGCTTGGGGGGGCCAAGGGACTACACAGATACGCAGTATTTT. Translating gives CASSLGGPRDYTDTQYF.

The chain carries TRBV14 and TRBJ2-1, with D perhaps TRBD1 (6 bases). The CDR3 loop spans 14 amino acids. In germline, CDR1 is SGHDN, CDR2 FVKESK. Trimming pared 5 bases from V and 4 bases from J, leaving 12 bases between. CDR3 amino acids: CASSRWTDYNEQFF. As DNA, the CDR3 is TGTGCCAGCAGCAGATGGACAGATTACAATGAGCAGTTCTTC.

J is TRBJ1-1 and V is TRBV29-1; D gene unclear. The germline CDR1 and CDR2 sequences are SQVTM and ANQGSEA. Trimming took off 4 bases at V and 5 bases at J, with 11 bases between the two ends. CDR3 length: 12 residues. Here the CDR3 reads CSVAFGRTEAFF. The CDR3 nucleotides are TGCAGCGTTGCCTTTGGGAGGACTGAAGCTTTCTTT. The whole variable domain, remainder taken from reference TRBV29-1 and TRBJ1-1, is SAVISQKPSRDICQRGTSLTIQCQVDSQVTMMFWYRQQPGQSLTLIATANQGSEATYESGFVIDKFPISRPNLTFSTLTVSNMSPEDSSIYLCSVAFGRTEAFFGQGTRLTVV.

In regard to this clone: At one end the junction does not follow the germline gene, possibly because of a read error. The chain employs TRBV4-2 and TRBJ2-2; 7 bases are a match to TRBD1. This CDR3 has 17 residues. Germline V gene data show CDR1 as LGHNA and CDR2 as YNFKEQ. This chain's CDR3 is CASSQDPTGTNSGELFF. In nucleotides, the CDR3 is TGTGCCAGCAGCCAAGATCCGACAGGGACGAACTCCGGGGAGCTGTTTTTT.